This T cell receptor (beta chain) originates from a study of blood T cell repertoires in COVID-19 (dated by TCRdb to 2020 to 2021). Looking at the study overall: Samples from collaborators originated in the United States, Italy and Spain and spanned both the acute and convalescent phases of COVID-19. The material from the prospective study consisted of cDNA or gDNA derived from T cells, B-cell-depleted T cells, or PBMCs. The dataset comprised deeply sampled blood TCRbeta repertoires from subjects exposed to, actively infected with, or recovered from COVID-19. A freely available public database, intended as a resource for researchers studying the immune response to SARS-CoV-2, is where the repertoires were released. Samples were obtained from the ongoing ImmuneRACE study (first 160 participants) and from about 1,300 subjects provided by 6 global collaborators. Sample metadata almost always included a de-identified subject ID, COVID-19 status, age in years and sex. Where HLA class I and class II types were available, the types were taken from metadata supplied by the sample provider, not from assay-based typing. What the research found in general, with its limitations: The quantity of clinical and demographic metadata differed by source and by participant and was supplied without curation.

The immunoSEQ Assay, a bias-controlled multiplex PCR, was used to amplify TCRbeta CDR3 regions from genomic DNA. The paper's data handling went like this. The number of nucleated cells in each sample was estimated from the amplification of reference gene primers within the assay. To quantify the absolute abundance of each unique TCRbeta CDR3 rearrangement, sequence reads were collapsed and filtered. For each sample, productive Simpson clonality was calculated as the square root of Simpson's diversity index over productive rearrangements. TCRdb mirrors the immuneACCESS table, restricted to in-frame sequences. Some clones are absent from its copies; in checked studies, under half trace to an unresolved V gene, and the reason for the others is unknown. D and trimming come from the DNA, and the V and J calls and clone size come from that table. Present in this sample are some 360,000 clones, 88% of which were seen just once. The ten most abundant clones make up just over 1% of the sample.

Sequences SQVTM (CDR1) and ANQGSEA (CDR2) are obtained from the germline V gene. Including cysteine and phenylalanine, the CDR3 has 15 amino acids. Left in the record is the CDR3 DNA by itself, 45 bases read in frame from the first base. Germline trimming: 4 bases from V, 10 bases from J; junction bases outside gene matches: 16. Enrolling through a virtual design, the prospective study's participants ranged in age from roughly 18 to 89 years and lived across about two dozen United States geographic areas. To assign participants to cohorts, the prospective study relied on clinical history that participants themselves reported in a screening survey and a study questionnaire. Exposed participants were defined as having been in contact with someone with a PCR-confirmed or clinician-diagnosed COVID-19 case within 2 weeks of study entry. Mobile phlebotomists in the prospective study collected whole blood, serum and a nasopharyngeal or oropharyngeal swab from every participant. Over an approximately 2-month period, participants in the prospective study had the option of providing additional blood draws and questionnaires. Prospective study blood samples were shipped either frozen or at room temperature before DNA extraction.

Concerning this clone: Its antigen remains unidentified. Base qualities are not at hand, and no much larger clone is one base apart.

The TCR was taken from a woman aged 30 to 39 who had been exposed to COVID-19. Sequenced input: PBMCs or T cells enriched from blood (not recorded which). This sequence uses TRBV29-1 and TRBJ2-1; 7 bases in between match TRBD2. The DNA reads TGCAGCGTTGGTGATTCCGGGAGGCCTCCTGGGGAGCAGTTCTTC. Translation gives CSVGDSGRPPGEQFF.